These 5 T cell receptor beta chains originate from one sample sequenced in a study of blood T cells in healthy people across ages (dated by TCRdb to 2015 to 2017). Libraries were built with 5' RACE. The data were produced on an Illumina HiSeq 2500. A second PCR of roughly 7 to 11 cycles was run with a J-beta primer mix and a sample-barcoded 5' primer. In TCRdb, the public reads were trimmed at Q25 with fastp and aligned with MiXCR, with productive beta chains retained. Records with the same CDR3 protein are collapsed into one entry carrying the most frequent genes and DNA. For this sample the table gives under 2,000,000 distinct CDR3 sequences, of which about 49% were detected only once. Less than 2.5% of the sample is in the top ten clones. The sequenced sample was blood. These receptor sequences come from a woman aged 40-49 years in good health.

As for this clonotype: The DNA is left out, because the CDR3 cannot be placed on it with certainty; the CDR3 is given as TCRdb lists it. The chain couples TRBV27 to TRBJ1-2. Germline-derived CDR1 and CDR2 are MNHEY and SMNVEV (reference sequence). Both ends counted, the CDR3 spans 12 residues. The CDR3 reads CASSFVGLGITF.

The CDR3 is CASSYSTIGQVHDEQFF. For the CDR3, the DNA is TGTGCCAGCAGTTACTCGACAATTGGACAGGTTCACGACGAGCAGTTCTTC. The rearrangement links TRBV6-2 or TRBV6-3 to TRBJ2-1; 7 bases agree with TRBD1. The CDR3 is 17 amino acids. V lost 0 bases to trimming and J lost 10 bases; unmatched junction nucleotides: 15. Germline lookup yields CDR1 MNHEY and CDR2 SVGEGT.

Comments on this clonotype: Mismatch with germline at one junction end may stem from a read error. The J gene is TRBJ1-5, the V gene TRBV6-2 or TRBV6-3; D not resolved. The V gene's germline CDR1 is MNHEY and CDR2 SVGEGT. The CDR3 contains 16 residues. The CDR3 coding sequence is TGTGCCACGAACGTGGGCAGTGCCTCGAACAATCAGCCCCGGCATTTT. Protein sequence: CATNVGSASNNQPRHF.

The CDR3, as DNA: TGTGCCAGCAGAGACAGATCTGGATATGGCTACACCTTC. Protein sequence: CASRDRSGYGYTF. The chain carries TRBV5-7 and TRBJ1-2; the D gene is possibly TRBD1 (5 bases). TRBV5-7 qualifies as an ORF whose function is uncertain. Trimming took 5 bases from V and 5 from J, leaving 13 bases between them. This CDR3 has 13 amino acids.

The rearrangement uses TRBV28 and TRBJ2-7; 10 bases are a match to TRBD2. This CDR3 region has 15 residues. V trimming: 5 bases; J trimming: 6 bases; junction bases outside the gene matches: 10. Germline V gives CDR1 MDHEN, CDR2 SYDVKM. Here the CDR3 DNA reads TGTGCCAGCAGTAGCGGGGGGGTTGAGATGATCGAGCAGTACTTC. Translated: CASSSGGVEMIEQYF.